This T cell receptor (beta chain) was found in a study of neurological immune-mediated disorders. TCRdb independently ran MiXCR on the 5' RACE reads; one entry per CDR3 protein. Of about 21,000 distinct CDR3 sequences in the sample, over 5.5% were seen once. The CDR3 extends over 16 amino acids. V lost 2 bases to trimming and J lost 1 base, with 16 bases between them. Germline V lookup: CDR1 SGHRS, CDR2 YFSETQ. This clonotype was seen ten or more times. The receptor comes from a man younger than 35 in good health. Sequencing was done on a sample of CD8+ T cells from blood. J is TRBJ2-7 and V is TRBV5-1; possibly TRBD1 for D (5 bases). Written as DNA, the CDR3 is TGCGCCAGCAGCTTTAGGGTCCCAGGGAAATCCTACGAGCAGTACTTC. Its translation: CASSFRVPGKSYEQYF.